These 23 T cell receptor beta chains came from one sample sequenced in a study of cytomegalovirus exposure and HLA in healthy donors. The PCR had 60 Vbeta and 13 Jbeta primers. Clones were read by immunoSEQ multiplex PCR, and TCRdb kept only the in-frame ones, dropping some. The sample has around 120,000 clones, under 80% seen once; the top ten hold about 30%. Specimen: PBMCs. The receptor set was obtained from a man aged 55 to 69 in good health and CMV-seropositive.

The J gene is TRBJ1-2, the V gene TRBV11-2, with D maybe TRBD1 (6 bases). CDR3 length: 16 residues. The germline V gene encodes CDR1 SGHAT and CDR2 FQNNGV. Trimming cost V 0 bases and J 4 bases, with 15 bases left between them. The CDR3 region is CASSLDVQGSLYGYTF. DNA for the CDR3: TGTGCCAGCAGCTTAGATGTCCAGGGGTCTCTCTATGGCTACACCTTC.

The chain recombines TRBV28 with TRBJ1-1; D unresolved. CDR1 and CDR2 (germline): MDHEN, SYDVKM. The length of the CDR3 is 11 residues. The V and J ends lost 7 bases and 11 bases respectively, with 14 bases between them. The CDR3 DNA follows: TGTGCCAGCATCTTTGGAGGGCGGGCTTTCTTT. Translation: CASIFGGRAFF.

This sequence joins TRBV28 and TRBJ1-1; 7 nucleotides line up with TRBD1. V gave up 8 bases and J gave up 1 base; unmatched junction bases: 7. Germline V gene sequence: CDR1 MDHEN, CDR2 SYDVKM. There are 14 residues in the CDR3. CDR3 residues: CASGSGGRNTEAFF. The CDR3 coding sequence is TGTGCCAGCGGGTCAGGGGGGAGGAACACTGAAGCTTTCTTT.

The DNA for the CDR3 is TGTGCCAGCAGTTTCGGTGCGGGGTCCTACGAGCAGTACTTC. Translating it yields CASSFGAGSYEQYF. V usage is TRBV27 and J usage is TRBJ2-7, with D possibly being TRBD2 (6 bases). Trimming shortened V by 3 bases and J by 1 base, and 10 bases separated the two germline ends. The CDR3 is made up of 14 amino acids. CDR1 and CDR2 from the germline V gene are MNHEY and SMNVEV (reference sequence).

The V call is TRBV29-1, the J call TRBJ1-2, with D possibly matching TRBD1 (5 bases). Germline values: CDR1 SQVTM, CDR2 ANQGSEA. The CDR3 runs to 12 residues. The V end was cut by 6 bases, the J end by 4 bases, with 12 bases between. CDR3 region: CSVIQGIYGYTF. For the CDR3, the DNA is TGCAGCGTAATTCAGGGAATCTATGGCTACACCTTC.

This sequence joins TRBV10-2 and TRBJ1-1, with 8 bases identical to TRBD1. The CDR3 extends over 13 amino acids. V lost 7 bases, J lost 7 bases, and 8 bases stayed unmatched. Germline V gene data show CDR1 as WSHSY and CDR2 as SAAADI. Here the CDR3 reads CASKGQGYVEAFF. The CDR3 DNA reads as TGCGCCAGCAAAGGACAGGGTTATGTTGAAGCTTTCTTT.

This clone has a handful of counts. V gene TRBV10-2 combines with J gene TRBJ1-2, with 8 bases that match TRBD1. V was clipped by 6 bases and J by 0 bases; unmatched bases: 6. This CDR3 comprises 15 residues. CDR1 is WSHSY and CDR2 is SAAADI in the germline V gene. CDR3 loop: CASSDRGGSNYGYTF. For the CDR3, the DNA is TGCGCCAGCAGCGACAGGGGAGGTTCTAACTATGGCTACACCTTC.

This chain links TRBV4-1 with TRBJ2-3; TRBD1 agrees at 8 bases. Losses at the gene ends were 6 bases for V and 1 base for J; bases not matched to a gene: 12. Germline CDR1 MGHRA, CDR2 YSYEKL. The CDR3 runs to 17 residues. The CDR3 reads CASRRSITGQGTDTQYF. DNA of the CDR3: TGCGCCAGCAGACGCAGTATCACGGGACAGGGCACAGATACGCAGTATTTT.

The chain uses TRBV11-2 and TRBJ1-1, with D possibly TRBD1 on 5 matching bases. The germline V and J ends were trimmed by 1 base and 8 bases, with 8 bases remaining between them. Germline assignment: CDR1 SGHAT and CDR2 FQNNGV. This CDR3 is built from 12 residues. The CDR3 region has the DNA TGTGCCAGCAGCTTAGCTGGGGCGGAAGCTTTCTTT. Protein product: CASSLAGAEAFF. The full variable domain, completed using reference TRBV11-2 and TRBJ1-1, is EAGVAQSPRYKIIEKRQSVAFWCNPISGHATLYWYQQILGQGPKLLIQFQNNGVVDDSQLPKDRFSAERLKGVDSTLKIQPAKLEDSAVYLCASSLAGAEAFFGQGTRLTVV.

V is TRBV5-4 and J is TRBJ2-3; D possibly corresponds to TRBD2 (6 bases). The ends were cut back, 3 bases at V and 2 bases at J, with 16 bases in the middle. The germline V gene encodes CDR1 SGHNT and CDR2 YYREEE (reference sequence). This CDR3 region has 16 residues. CDR3 sequence: CASSSRLTGDTDTQYF. The CDR3 region has the DNA TGTGCCAGCAGCTCCCGCTTGACGGGGGACACAGATACGCAGTATTTT. Full variable domain (outside the CDR3, taken from reference TRBV5-4 and TRBJ2-3): ETGVTQSPTHLIKTRGQQVTLRCSSQSGHNTVSWYQQALGQGPQFIFQYYREEENGRGNFPPRFSGLQFPNYSSELNVNALELDDSALYLCASSSRLTGDTDTQYFGPGTRLTVL.

The CDR3 DNA reads as TGTGCCAGCAGCTTACTCTTAGCGGGGAACACCGGGGAGCTGTTTTTT. It codes for CASSLLLAGNTGELFF. The chain couples TRBV11-2 to TRBJ2-2; 7 nucleotides align to TRBD2. The CDR3 spans 16 residues. Germline CDR1 SGHAT, CDR2 FQNNGV. J lost 1 base, V lost 2 bases, and 4 bases had no gene match.

This clone was observed a handful of times. The J gene is TRBJ1-5, the V gene TRBV5-1; the match to TRBD1 covers 9 bases. In germline, CDR1 is SGHRS, CDR2 YFSETQ. Unmatched junction bases numbered 3, after V lost 4 bases and J lost 4 bases. This CDR3 has 14 amino acids. CDR3 amino acids: CASSPGTGNQPQHF. DNA for the CDR3: TGCGCCAGCAGCCCGGGGACAGGGAATCAGCCCCAGCATTTT.

In its sample, this clone was seen once. This rearrangement joins TRBV5-1 to TRBJ1-2; TRBD1 is a possible D gene (5 bases). The length of the CDR3 is 14 residues. The germline gives CDR1 SGHRS, CDR2 YFSETQ. V was cut by 4 bases and J by 0 bases, with 10 bases left in between. The CDR3 here is CASSPGHTNYGYTF. For the CDR3, the DNA is TGCGCCAGCAGCCCCGGACACACTAACTATGGCTACACCTTC.

The V and J genes are TRBV30 and TRBJ1-2; weak D call: TRBD1 (6 bases). CDR1 and CDR2 (germline): GTSNPN, SVGIG (reference sequence). V dropped 5 bases and J dropped 4 bases, with 11 bases sitting between them. The CDR3 has 12 amino acids. Here the CDR3 reads CAWQGRSYGYTF. The CDR3 region has the DNA TGTGCCTGGCAGGGGCGCTCCTATGGCTACACCTTC.

V and J are TRBV28 and TRBJ1-1; 7 bases match TRBD1. V shed 4 bases, J shed 8 bases, and the junction held 1 base outside the gene matches. The CDR3 runs to 11 residues. Germline CDR1 MDHEN, CDR2 SYDVKM. For the CDR3, the DNA is TGTGCCAGCAGTTCGGGACAGGAAGCTTTCTTT. Protein: CASSSGQEAFF.

This chain joins TRBV5-1 and TRBJ1-1; D may be TRBD1 (6 bases). The V gene lost 0 bases and the J gene lost 4 bases, with 7 bases spanning the gap. The CDR3 is 13 residues long. Germline CDR1 reads SGHRS; CDR2 reads YFSETQ. The CDR3 here is CASSLGGGTEAFF. The CDR3 nucleotides are TGCGCCAGCAGCTTGGGAGGGGGCACTGAAGCTTTCTTT.

The sample holds a few counts of this clone. The CDR3 DNA reads as TGTGCCCTCTGGGGGGTCTATGGCTACACCTTC. Its translation is CALWGVYGYTF. The chain is built from TRBV6-1 and TRBJ1-2; possibly TRBD1 for D (5 bases). Germline V gene sequence: CDR1 MNHNS, CDR2 SASEGT. The CDR3 contains 11 residues. V shed 11 bases and J shed 4 bases, with 11 bases lying between them.

V is TRBV5-4 and J is TRBJ2-1; maybe TRBD2 (6 bases). In germline, CDR1 is SGHNT, CDR2 YYREEE (reference sequence). V was trimmed by 5 bases and J by 2 bases, leaving 8 bases between them. CDR3 length: 13 residues. CDR3 residues: CASSPGAYNEQFF. The CDR3 DNA is TGTGCCAGCAGTCCGGGGGCCTACAATGAGCAGTTCTTC. The full variable domain, with the rest looked up from reference TRBV5-4 and TRBJ2-1, is ETGVTQSPTHLIKTRGQQVTLRCSSQSGHNTVSWYQQALGQGPQFIFQYYREEENGRGNFPPRFSGLQFPNYSSELNVNALELDDSALYLCASSPGAYNEQFFGPGTRLTVL.

This chain joins TRBV7-9 and TRBJ2-7, with TRBD1 matching over 8 bases. The V segment lost 5 bases and the J segment 0 bases; nucleotides outside the gene matches: 12. The CDR3 runs to 17 residues. Germline V gives CDR1 SEHNR, CDR2 FQNEAQ (reference sequence). The chain's CDR3 is CASSPRPTQGASYEQYF. CDR3 DNA: TGTGCCAGCAGCCCACGCCCTACCCAGGGGGCCTCCTACGAGCAGTACTTC.

V and J are TRBV15 and TRBJ1-1; D not resolved. Per the germline V gene, CDR1 is LNHNV and CDR2 is YYDKDF (reference sequence). V shed 1 base and J shed 1 base, with 13 bases lying between them. The CDR3 covers 16 residues. This CDR3 is CATSRVNSRSNTEAFF. DNA of the CDR3: TGTGCCACCAGCAGAGTTAACAGTCGATCGAACACTGAAGCTTTCTTT. Full variable domain (rest looked up from reference TRBV15 and TRBJ1-1): DAMVIQNPRYQVTQFGKPVTLSCSQTLNHNVMYWYQQKSSQAPKLLFHYYDKDFNNEADTPDNFQSRRPNTSFCFLDIRSPGLGDTAMYLCATSRVNSRSNTEAFFGQGTRLTVV.

The rearrangement links TRBV6-6 to TRBJ2-7, with 8 bases identical to TRBD2. The CDR3 consists of 15 residues. V was pared by 6 bases and J by 5 bases, with 12 bases of the junction left unmatched. Germline V gene lookup returns CDR1 MNHNY and CDR2 SVGAGI (reference sequence). The CDR3 is CASSNRGGAEHEQYF. The CDR3 bases are TGTGCCAGCAGCAACCGGGGGGGGGCGGAGCACGAGCAGTACTTC.

This clone was detected once. The V gene is TRBV4-2, the J gene TRBJ1-1, with D possibly being TRBD1 (5 bases). The CDR3 contains 15 residues. Trimming removed 0 bases at V and 2 bases at J, with 10 bases between. Germline loops: CDR1 LGHNA, CDR2 YNFKEQ. CDR3 nucleotides: TGTGCCAGCAGCCAAGAGCAGGGCAGAAACACTGAAGCTTTCTTT. The encoded protein is CASSQEQGRNTEAFF.

The rearrangement joins TRBV12-5 to TRBJ2-2, with 8 bases aligning to TRBD1. V was pared by 0 bases and J by 3 bases, with 9 bases of the junction left unmatched. The CDR3 spans 18 residues. Germline V gene data show CDR1 as LGHNT and CDR2 as FRNRAP. The CDR3 nucleotides read TGTGCTAGTGGTTTGGTATCCTACAGGGGGAGTGACACCGGGGAGCTGTTTTTT. Translated: CASGLVSYRGSDTGELFF.